The present T cell receptor (beta chain) was sequenced within a study of blood T cells in healthy people across ages. In the study overall: When template switching was applied, about one barcoded beta molecule was captured per two T cells.

Every participating donor contributed about 10 milliliters of peripheral blood through a draw. Alongside a J-beta primer mix, a sample-barcoded 5' primer served in a second PCR lasting 7 to 11 cycles. Every cDNA was tagged by a template-switch adaptor with 12 random nucleotides. TCRdb reanalysed the 5' RACE reads using MiXCR and keeps one entry per CDR3 protein. The sample holds about a million distinct CDR3 sequences; roughly 50% are singletons and the top ten take 20% to 25%. Germline loops: CDR1 MNHEY, CDR2 SMNVEV (reference sequence). Trimming took 8 bases from V and 0 from J, leaving 23 bases between them. The CDR3 is 17 amino acids.

V usage is TRBV27 and J usage is TRBJ2-7; a weak D match, TRBD2 (6 bases). Sequencing used blood. This TCR was recovered from an older woman in good health. CDR3 DNA sequence: TGTGCCAGCCGGCCCTACGAAGGAGCGGGTAGCTCCTACGAGCAGTACTTC. As protein: CASRPYEGAGSSYEQYF.